This record covers a single T cell receptor (beta chain). Its antigen is currently unknown. The sample belongs to a study of a mutant IDH1 vaccine in newly diagnosed glioma. For the study at large: Onset of vaccination occurred 4-6 weeks following radiotherapy alone, or with temozolomide cycles. Sex distribution of treated patients was roughly 62% male and about 38% female; mean age was about 40 years. Former treatment meant radiotherapy, temozolomide, or both; the majority had gotten both.

Repertoires were generated with immunoSEQ multiplex PCR, while TCRdb's copy carries only in-frame clones and drops some. The sample holds 84,000 or so clones; approximately 75% are singletons and the top ten take roughly 5.6%. Time point described: week 47, end of study. Every vaccine dose comprised 300 ug of mutant IDH1 20-mer peptide plus topical imiquimod. In weeks 1, 3, 5, 7, 11, 15, 19 and 23, patients were vaccinated. The CDR3 extends over 13 amino acids. The V and J ends lost 4 bases and 5 bases, in that order; junction bases with no gene match: 3. CDR1 and CDR2 from the germline V gene are MNHNS and SASEGT.

The chain uses TRBV6-1 and TRBJ1-1; 8 positions match TRBD1. The source was PBMCs, collected from a glioma patient whose treatment included an IDH1 peptide vaccine. The TCR sequence derives from a man aged 35-49 years with glioma. The CDR3, as DNA: TGTGCCAGCAGTGCAGGGGGCTTAACTGAAGCTTTCTTT. It codes for CASSAGGLTEAFF.